One and the same sample provided the 9 T cell receptor beta chains below, sequenced in a study of T cell responses to AZD1222 COVID-19 vaccine. Here immunoSEQ multiplex PCR was the method, and the copy in TCRdb shows in-frame clones only, minus some. The sample holds 80,000 or so clones; 70% to 90% are singletons and the top ten take approximately 5.7%. The source material was peripheral blood, sampled on day 0 of AZD1222 vaccination. Receptors were obtained from an adult in good health.

The V gene is TRBV3-1 (or the pseudogene TRBV3-2), the J gene TRBJ1-2; D is possibly TRBD1 (5 bases). Between the trimmed V and J ends, which lost 4 bases and 13 bases, there was a span of 19 bases. The CDR3 totals 13 residues. From germline, CDR1 is LGHDT and CDR2 YNNKEL (reference sequence). CDR3 nucleotides: TGTGCCAGCAGCCTGTCCGATCTTGGGGGGTGCACCTTC. Translation gives CASSLSDLGGCTF.

This chain uses TRBV9 with TRBJ2-1, with D unclear. The V end lost 2 bases, the J end lost 0 bases, and 9 bases lay between the germline ends. This CDR3 has 15 amino acids. The germline gives CDR1 SGDLS, CDR2 YYNGEE. The CDR3 DNA is TGTGCCAGCAGCGTCGATGGGTACTCCTACAATGAGCAGTTCTTC. It is translated as CASSVDGYSYNEQFF.

The chain recombines TRBV13 with TRBJ1-1; TRBD1 aligns across 8 bases. This CDR3 comprises 14 residues. Trimming removed 2 bases from V and 3 bases from J; junction bases left unmatched: 2. Germline assignment: CDR1 PRHDT and CDR2 FYEKMQ (reference sequence). CDR3 nucleotide sequence: TGTGCCAGCAGCTTATCAGGGGGCTACACTGAAGCTTTCTTT. Protein sequence: CASSLSGGYTEAFF.

The table lists this clone with a count of one. The chain is built from TRBV30 and TRBJ2-2; the D gene is possibly TRBD2 (5 bases). The germline CDR1 and CDR2 sequences are GTSNPN and SVGIG (reference sequence). Trimming removed 3 bases from V and 1 base from J, with 12 bases in between. The CDR3 totals 15 residues. CDR3 coding DNA: TGTGCCTGGAGACGAGGAGGAAAGAACACCGGGGAGCTGTTTTTT. Its protein is CAWRRGGKNTGELFF.

The genes are TRBV9 and TRBJ2-5; 9 bases map to TRBD2. The CDR3 is 13 amino acids. CDR1 SGDLS and CDR2 YYNGEE come from the germline V gene. Trimming cost V 5 bases and J 6 bases; bases outside gene matches: 5. The CDR3 region is CASSDSGGQTQYF. In DNA form, the CDR3 reads TGTGCCAGCAGTGATAGCGGGGGACAGACCCAGTACTTC.

DNA of the CDR3: TGTGCCAGTAGTTTCCAACAGAACACTGAAGCTTTCTTT. Translating it yields CASSFQQNTEAFF. V is TRBV19 and J is TRBJ1-1, with D unclear. The CDR3 has 13 residues. V lost 5 bases to trimming and J lost 1 base, with 8 bases between them. Germline values: CDR1 LNHDA, CDR2 SQIVND (reference sequence).

The chain links TRBV30 to TRBJ2-3; TRBD1 might be the D (7 bases). The CDR3 covers 10 residues. The V gene lost 6 bases and the J gene lost 8 bases, with 9 bases spanning the gap. The germline gives CDR1 GTSNPN, CDR2 SVGIG (reference sequence). In DNA form, the CDR3 reads TGTGCCTGCAGGGGGGCTACGCAGTATTTT. The encoded protein is CACRGATQYF. The entire variable domain, with the rest obtained from reference TRBV30 and TRBJ2-3, is as follows: SQTIHQWPATLVQPVGSPLSLECTVEGTSNPNLYWYRQAAGRGLQLLFYSVGIGQISSEVPQNLSASRPQDRQFILSSKKLLLSDSGFYLCACRGATQYFGPGTRLTVL.

V and J are TRBV4-2 and TRBJ2-7, with 7 bases identical to TRBD2. The CDR3 is 15 residues long. The V gene's germline CDR1 is LGHNA and CDR2 YNFKEQ. After removal of 4 bases from V and 1 base from J, the junction contained 7 bases not matched to a gene. The CDR3 here is CASSPTGGGSYEQYF. In nucleotides, the CDR3 is TGTGCCAGCAGCCCGACGGGGGGAGGGTCCTACGAGCAGTACTTC.

The rearrangement uses TRBV14 and TRBJ2-7; 9 bases agree with TRBD1. Germline V gene lookup returns CDR1 SGHDN and CDR2 FVKESK. V was clipped by 0 bases and J by 5 bases; unmatched bases: 17. This CDR3 is 19 amino acids long. The CDR3 DNA follows: TGTGCCAGCAGCCAAGATGACAGGGGGACCTTGAATCCCATTGACGAGCAGTACTTC. Translated: CASSQDDRGTLNPIDEQYF.